The entry below gives a single T cell receptor (beta chain) sequence along with its context. Uncontrolled infection, other autoimmune disease, pregnancy or lactation excluded patients. RNA transcripts provided the source from which TCR beta CDR3 regions were amplified. HTBI primers were used for first-round RT-PCR of the TCR CDR3. TCRdb reprocessed the multiplex PCR reads via MiXCR and lists one record per CDR3 protein. The profile shows over 350,000 distinct CDR3 sequences, approximately 15% of them singletons. The data were taken from a study of T cells in Graves' hyperthyroidism and ophthalmopathy. The germline gives CDR1 LNHDA, CDR2 SQIVND (reference sequence). The CDR3 spans 16 residues. Trimming took off 4 bases at V and 3 bases at J, with 16 bases between the two ends.

The source material was blood. The TCR sequence derives from a man younger than 35 with Graves' ophthalmopathy. This chain joins TRBV19 and TRBJ1-5; a weak D match, TRBD1 (5 bases). The chain's CDR3 is CASSSGYRLTNQPQHF. CDR3 sequence (DNA): TGTGCCAGTAGTAGTGGTTACAGGCTGACCAATCAGCCCCAGCATTTT.